Listed below are T cell receptor beta chains from one sample, sequenced in a study of cytomegalovirus exposure and HLA in healthy donors. Some clones are missing from TCRdb's copy, which holds only in-frame ones; the method was immunoSEQ multiplex PCR. Here the sample spans 170,000 or so clones, about 73% being singletons. The sequencing input was PBMCs. These receptors came from a woman aged 50 to 60 in good health and CMV-seropositive. CDR3s include the opening cysteine and the closing phenylalanine or tryptophan.

TRBV7-9,TRBJ1-1,CASSLGSGTVDTEAFF
TRBV6-6,TRBJ2-7,CASSPGVSYEQYF
TRBV25-1,TRBJ1-1,CASSEYRGGADTEAFF
TRBV6-6,TRBJ1-5,CASSSTGQPQHF
TRBV6-5,TRBJ2-7,CASSLGGGASWEQYF
TRBV18,TRBJ1-4,CASSPQKNEKLFF
TRBV30,TRBJ1-4,CAWSQGAKEKLFF
TRBV7-8,TRBJ2-7,CASSSRGWTGNEQYF
TRBV19,TRBJ2-5,CASSIVLAGGETQYF
TRBV7-9,TRBJ2-7,CASSSVNGGQGEQYF